A selection of T cell receptor beta chains follows, all from one sample in a study of blood T cells in healthy people across ages. MiXCR, applied by TCRdb to the 5' RACE reads, yields one record per CDR3 protein. The sample contains hundreds of thousands of distinct CDR3 sequences, approximately 44% of which appear only once. Sequencing was carried out using blood. All receptors come from a man between 60 and 75 years old in good health. Each CDR3 is given with its conserved first and last residue. D genes are given only for firm matches. Clone sizes are given selectively: once, few, many, or a class where the clone is expanded.

d_gene: TRBD2
v_gene: TRBV6-6
j_gene: TRBJ2-7
abundance: few
CDR3nt: TGTGCCAGCAGCAAGACTAGCGGGGCCTACGAGCAGTACTTC
CDR3aa: CASSKTSGAYEQYF

d_gene: TRBD2
v_gene: TRBV7-8
j_gene: TRBJ2-5
abundance: .
CDR3nt: TGTGCCAGCAGCTTAGGAGGGGAGGGGACCCAGTACTTC
CDR3aa: CASSLGGEGTQYF

d_gene: .
v_gene: TRBV7-3
j_gene: TRBJ2-7
abundance: once
CDR3nt: TGTGCCAGCAACCCTAAGCCCTGGGCGTTGACGTCTGCGTACGAGCAGTACTTC
CDR3aa: CASNPKPWALTSAYEQYF

d_gene: TRBD2
v_gene: TRBV4-1
j_gene: TRBJ2-5
abundance: few
CDR3nt: TGCGCCAGCAGCCAAGATCTCAGTCTAGCGGGGGGCCAAGAGACCCAGTACTTC
CDR3aa: CASSQDLSLAGGQETQYF

d_gene: .
v_gene: TRBV2
j_gene: TRBJ2-5
abundance: .
CDR3nt: TGTGCCAGCAAAACCCCAGGGGGGGGGCTGGAGACCCAGTACTTC
CDR3aa: CASKTPGGGLETQYF

d_gene: .
v_gene: TRBV29-1
j_gene: TRBJ2-5
abundance: .
CDR3nt: TGCAGCGTTGAAGATTGGGGAGAGACCCAGTACTTC
CDR3aa: CSVEDWGETQYF

d_gene: TRBD1
v_gene: TRBV2
j_gene: TRBJ1-1
abundance: .
CDR3nt: TGTGCCACCCGGGACAGGAGGGCCACTGAAGCTTTCTTT
CDR3aa: CATRDRRATEAFF

d_gene: .
v_gene: TRBV3-1
j_gene: TRBJ2-4
abundance: .
CDR3nt: TGTGCCAGCAGCCACGATGGGGTAAACATTCAGTACTTC
CDR3aa: CASSHDGVNIQYF

d_gene: .
v_gene: TRBV6-5
j_gene: TRBJ1-1
abundance: .
CDR3nt: TGTGCCAGCAGTCGGACAGCCCCGAACACTGAAGCTTTCTTT
CDR3aa: CASSRTAPNTEAFF

d_gene: .
v_gene: TRBV5-1
j_gene: TRBJ2-5
abundance: .
CDR3nt: TGCGCCAGCAGCATTAGGGACGGAGAGGTAGAGACCCAGTACTTC
CDR3aa: CASSIRDGEVETQYF

d_gene: .
v_gene: TRBV6-2/TRBV6-3
j_gene: TRBJ2-7
abundance: once
CDR3nt: TGTGCCAGCAGTTACTTCGGTAGTTCATCCTACGAGCAGTACTTC
CDR3aa: CASSYFGSSSYEQYF

d_gene: .
v_gene: TRBV6-1
j_gene: TRBJ1-6
abundance: few
CDR3nt: TGTGCCAGCCACTCCCTCGCAGGGTTTTCACCCCTCCACTTT
CDR3aa: CASHSLAGFSPLHF

d_gene: TRBD1
v_gene: TRBV28
j_gene: TRBJ2-5
abundance: .
CDR3nt: TGTGCCAGCACCTTGGGTGGACAGGGTGAGACCCAGTACTTC
CDR3aa: CASTLGGQGETQYF

d_gene: TRBD2
v_gene: TRBV13
j_gene: TRBJ2-1
abundance: .
CDR3nt: TGTGCCAGCAGCTTAGGCCGGGGGGGGGCGGACAATGAGCAGTTCTTC
CDR3aa: CASSLGRGGADNEQFF

d_gene: .
v_gene: TRBV9
j_gene: TRBJ2-4
abundance: .
CDR3nt: TGTGCCAGCAGCCCAAAGGACATCGGGGAGCAGTACTTC
CDR3aa: CASSPKDIGEQYF

d_gene: TRBD2
v_gene: TRBV11-2
j_gene: TRBJ2-1
abundance: once
CDR3nt: TGTGCCAGCAGCTTATGGACTAGGGCATCCTACAATGAGCAGTTCTTC
CDR3aa: CASSLWTRASYNEQFF

d_gene: .
v_gene: TRBV12-3/TRBV12-4
j_gene: TRBJ2-5
abundance: few
CDR3nt: TGTGCCAGCAGACCGGGACCGGTAGAGACCCAGTACTTC
CDR3aa: CASRPGPVETQYF

d_gene: .
v_gene: TRBV4-3
j_gene: TRBJ2-6
abundance: few
CDR3nt: TGCGCCAGCAGCCAAGATTCCCAAACTAGGGCCAACGTCCTGACTTTC
CDR3aa: CASSQDSQTRANVLTF

d_gene: .
v_gene: TRBV10-3
j_gene: TRBJ2-7
abundance: few
CDR3nt: TGTGCCACCTCGGGGCAGCCCTACGAGCAGTACTTC
CDR3aa: CATSGQPYEQYF

d_gene: TRBD2
v_gene: TRBV30
j_gene: TRBJ2-5
abundance: .
CDR3nt: TGTGCCTGGAGTGGTAGCGGGGGGTACTTCCAAGAGACCCAGTACTTC
CDR3aa: CAWSGSGGYFQETQYF

d_gene: .
v_gene: TRBV11-3
j_gene: TRBJ2-3
abundance: few
CDR3nt: TGTGCCAGCAGCTTGAGCGTCACCTACACGGATACGCAGTATTTT
CDR3aa: CASSLSVTYTDTQYF

d_gene: .
v_gene: TRBV28
j_gene: TRBJ1-6
abundance: once
CDR3nt: TGTGCCAGCAGTTTAAAGTATTCACCCCTCCACTTT
CDR3aa: CASSLKYSPLHF